A single sample gave rise to the 20 T cell receptor beta chains below, sequenced in a study of PD-L1 blockade in urothelial cancer. Sequencing was performed with immunoSEQ multiplex PCR; in TCRdb, only in-frame clones are kept and a portion is missing. The profile shows 38,000 or so clones, 80% to 90% of them singletons. The sample was PBMCs, taken around atezolizumab (anti-PD-L1) treatment. The receptor source for this set is a man aged 55 to 70 with urothelial cancer.

The CDR3 reads CASSAGGRDTGELFF. CDR3 nucleotides: TGTGCCAGCAGCGCCGGCGGGAGGGACACCGGGGAGCTGTTTTTT. The rearrangement links TRBV9 to TRBJ2-2; TRBD2 agrees at 9 bases. The V gene's germline CDR1 is SGDLS and CDR2 YYNGEE. The J segment lost 3 bases and the V segment lost 3 bases, leaving 3 bases of the junction unmatched. The CDR3 contains 15 residues.

J is TRBJ1-2 and V is TRBV5-1; TRBD1 agrees at 11 bases. Germline values: CDR1 SGHRS, CDR2 YFSETQ. The CDR3 covers 13 residues. The V and J ends lost 3 bases and 6 bases, in that order; junction bases with no gene match: 1. In DNA, the CDR3 is TGCGCCAGCAGCTCGGGACAGGGGGATGGCTACACCTTC. Its protein is CASSSGQGDGYTF.

This clone has a handful of counts. V usage is TRBV27 and J usage is TRBJ1-2, with 10 nucleotides matching TRBD1. Germline V gives CDR1 MNHEY, CDR2 SMNVEV (reference sequence). CDR3 size: 13 residues. J gave up 8 bases and V 8 bases, and 8 bases lay outside the gene matches. CDR3 region: CASPGTGAGGYTF. For the CDR3, the DNA is TGTGCCAGCCCCGGGACAGGGGCTGGAGGCTACACCTTC.

V usage is TRBV6-5 and J usage is TRBJ2-1, with 11 bases lining up with TRBD2. The germline gives CDR1 MNHEY, CDR2 SVGAGI. V shed 6 bases, J shed 6 bases, and the junction held 7 bases outside the gene matches. The CDR3 runs 15 residues. The DNA for the CDR3 is TGTGCCAGCAGATCGACCGGGACTAGCGGCAATGAGCAGTTCTTC. Its protein is CASRSTGTSGNEQFF.

The V call is TRBV5-5, the J call TRBJ1-1; 10 positions agree with TRBD1. Germline lookup yields CDR1 SGHKS and CDR2 YYEKEE (reference sequence). The CDR3 length is 15 residues. V shed 3 bases and J 5 bases; nucleotides not matched to a gene: 7. The CDR3 here is CASSWTGGRETEAFF. The CDR3 coding sequence is TGTGCCAGCAGCTGGACAGGGGGACGGGAAACTGAAGCTTTCTTT.

The V gene is TRBV27, the J gene TRBJ2-1; D possibly corresponds to TRBD2 (7 bases). Germline V CDR1 and CDR2: MNHEY, SMNVEV (reference sequence). Between the trimmed V and J ends, which lost 3 bases and 0 bases, there was a span of 15 bases. This CDR3 has 17 residues. CDR3 bases: TGTGCCAGCAGTTTCGTGGGAGGGGGTTCCTCCTACAATGAGCAGTTCTTC. Translated: CASSFVGGGSSYNEQFF.

The V call is TRBV5-8, the J call TRBJ2-5, with 11 positions matching TRBD1. This CDR3 comprises 15 residues. Losses at the gene ends were 0 bases for V and 5 bases for J; bases not matched to a gene: 3. The germline gives CDR1 SGHTS, CDR2 YDEGEE. CDR3 nucleotides: TGTGCCAGCAGCTTGGGGACAGGGGGCGGGGAGACCCAGTACTTC. Protein product: CASSLGTGGGETQYF.

The J gene is TRBJ2-7, the V gene TRBV7-9; 8 nucleotides align to TRBD2. Germline CDR1 reads SEHNR; CDR2 reads FQNEAQ (reference sequence). The ends lost 5 bases at V and 0 bases at J; junction bases unmatched: 6. This CDR3 comprises 15 residues. The CDR3 coding sequence is TGTGCCAGCAGCCCTCGGGGGGGCAGCTCCTACGAGCAGTACTTC. Translation gives CASSPRGGSSYEQYF.

V and J are TRBV7-2 and TRBJ2-3; 8 bases map to TRBD2. Germline CDR1 and CDR2: SGHTA and FQGNSA. The CDR3 loop spans 13 amino acids. J lost 9 bases, V lost 5 bases, and 7 bases had no gene match. The DNA of the CDR3 is TGTGCCAGCAGCAGAGCGGGAGAGCAGACGCAGTATTTT. It encodes CASSRAGEQTQYF. The complete variable domain, with remaining parts taken from reference TRBV7-2 and TRBJ2-3, reads GAGVSQSPSNKVTEKGKDVELRCDPISGHTALYWYRQSLGQGLEFLIYFQGNSAPDKSGLPSDRFSAERTGGSVSTLTIQRTQQEDSAVYLCASSRAGEQTQYFGPGTRLTVL.

J is TRBJ1-5 and V is TRBV7-9; 10 bases match TRBD1. Germline CDR1 SEHNR, CDR2 FQNEAQ (reference sequence). This CDR3 comprises 15 residues. The V gene end was trimmed by 1 base and the J gene end by 5 bases; junction bases not matched to a gene: 2. As DNA, the CDR3 is TGTGCCAGCAGCTTAGGACAGGGGGCCTATCAGCCCCAGCATTTT. Its protein product is CASSLGQGAYQPQHF.

V and J are TRBV6-1 and TRBJ2-7; tentatively, D is TRBD1 (5 bases). The CDR3 loop spans 14 amino acids. The V end was cut by 6 bases, the J end by 1 base, with 13 bases between. The germline CDR1 and CDR2 sequences are MNHNS and SASEGT. The CDR3 is CASRGQGGSYEQYF. In DNA form, the CDR3 reads TGTGCCAGCAGGGGCCAGGGTGGTTCCTACGAGCAGTACTTC.

V gene TRBV2 combines with J gene TRBJ2-1; 12 bases align to TRBD2. The CDR3 extends over 16 amino acids. The ends lost 0 bases at V and 10 bases at J; junction bases unmatched: 7. CDR1 is SNHLY, CDR2 FYNNEI, per germline. This CDR3 reads CASSEAGTSGSGEQFF. In DNA, the CDR3 is TGTGCCAGCAGTGAAGCAGGGACTAGCGGGTCAGGGGAGCAGTTCTTC. Complete variable domain (other parts from reference TRBV2 and TRBJ2-1): EPEVTQTPSHQVTQMGQEVILRCVPISNHLYFYWYRQILGQKVEFLVSFYNNEISEKSEIFDDQFSVERPDGSNFTLKIRSTKLEDSAMYFCASSEAGTSGSGEQFFGPGTRLTVL.

V gene TRBV4-1 combines with J gene TRBJ2-2; 14 bases map to TRBD2. J was trimmed by 5 bases and V by 4 bases; bases with no gene match: 9. CDR1 MGHRA and CDR2 YSYEKL come from the germline V gene. The CDR3 length is 18 residues. The CDR3, as DNA: TGCGCCAGCAGCCTCGGAGGACTAGCGGGGGGTTGGACCGGGGAGCTGTTTTTT. Amino acid sequence: CASSLGGLAGGWTGELFF.

The rearrangement links TRBV7-2 to TRBJ2-1; tentatively, D is TRBD2 (5 bases). V lost 2 bases, J lost 6 bases, and 14 bases lay in between. Germline V gene sequence: CDR1 SGHTA, CDR2 FQGNSA. The CDR3 consists of 15 residues. The CDR3: CASSLMGVLSNEQFF. CDR3 DNA: TGTGCCAGCAGCTTAATGGGAGTGCTGAGCAATGAGCAGTTCTTC.

This chain joins TRBV4-1 and TRBJ2-7, with D possibly matching TRBD2 (5 bases). Trimming stripped 0 bases from V and 4 bases from J, with 13 bases between. Germline CDR1 is MGHRA and CDR2 is YSYEKL. The CDR3 extends over 15 amino acids. The CDR3 DNA reads TGCGCCAGCAGCCAAGAATGGGGAGAGCGGTACGAGCAGTACTTC. Its protein is CASSQEWGERYEQYF.

This chain joins TRBV7-2 and TRBJ1-6; D is uncertain. V lost 1 base, J lost 0 bases, and 7 bases lay in between. There are 16 residues in the CDR3. Germline V lookup: CDR1 SGHTA, CDR2 FQGNSA. CDR3 sequence (DNA): TGTGCCAGCAGCTTAGGGGAGGGCTCCTATAATTCACCCCTCCACTTT. This sequence encodes CASSLGEGSYNSPLHF.

This sequence joins TRBV18 and TRBJ2-3; the D gene is possibly TRBD2 (5 bases). Germline lookup yields CDR1 KGHSH and CDR2 LQKENI. The CDR3 is 14 residues long. The ends were cut back, 4 bases at V and 2 bases at J, with 10 bases in the middle. CDR3 region: CASSLRTYTDTQYF. CDR3 sequence (DNA): TGTGCCAGCTCACTCCGGACTTACACAGATACGCAGTATTTT.

A single count supports this clone. The genes are TRBV7-9 and TRBJ2-7; D remains ambiguous. There are 13 residues in the CDR3. Trimming took 4 bases from V and 3 from J, leaving 10 bases between them. Germline CDR1 SEHNR, CDR2 FQNEAQ (reference sequence). The CDR3 region has the DNA TGTGCCAGCAGCTCTTCAGTGGTCTACGAGCAGTACTTC. Amino acids: CASSSSVVYEQYF.

The count of this clone is one. The genes are TRBV5-4 and TRBJ1-3, with D possibly matching TRBD1 (5 bases). V lost 4 bases, J lost 4 bases, and 9 bases lay in between. The CDR3 has 13 amino acids. Germline V lookup: CDR1 SGHNT, CDR2 YYREEE (reference sequence). The CDR3 loop is CASSLPGGNTIYF. The CDR3 region has the DNA TGTGCCAGCAGCCTACCAGGGGGAAACACCATATATTTT.

The chain couples TRBV6-4 to TRBJ2-2; no clear D. Germline-derived CDR1 and CDR2 are MRHNA and SNTAGT. CDR3 length equals 14 residues. Trimming removed 4 bases from V and 0 bases from J, with 6 bases in between. The CDR3 region is CASSVEANTGELFF. CDR3 sequence (DNA): TGTGCCAGCAGTGTTGAGGCGAACACCGGGGAGCTGTTTTTT.